This T cell receptor gamma chain was found in a study of gamma delta lymphoproliferative disorders and STAT genes. Study at large: This Tgammadelta LGLL cohort mixed symptomatic disease with indolent courses.

V lost 1 base and J lost 4; bases outside the gene matches: 7. CDR3 length: 14 amino acids. Looked up from germline, CDR1 is EGSNGY and CDR2 is YDSYNSKV. TCRdb reprocessed the multiplex PCR reads through CATT. The top ten clones hold more than 85% of a sample with under 500 gamma-chain clones, approximately 16% of them seen once. Regarding this clone: Its antigen is still unknown. Only one base separates this from a far larger clonotype, so it likely reflects a read error. This same CDR3 is encoded by further DNA sequences in the sample.

Study-level findings and limits: Symptomatic patients' major clones used less common gene combinations than indolent patients'. Low-frequency NGS calls may be less specific; leukemic clone sharing needs confirmation.

The receptor sequences were amplified from genomic DNA of peripheral blood mononuclear cells. Patient diagnosis follows 2017 WHO criteria for T-LGLL or HSTCL. This sequence originates from a human donor with gamma-delta T-cell large granular lymphocyte leukemia. The J gene is TRGJ1 or TRGJ2, the V gene TRGV2. TCRdb records no J gene; here it was assigned by comparing the DNA to germline. Sequencing was carried out using blood. CDR3 region: CATWDGPSYYKKLF. CDR3 sequence (DNA): TGTGCCACCTGGGACGGACCGTCGTATTATAAGAAACTCTTT.